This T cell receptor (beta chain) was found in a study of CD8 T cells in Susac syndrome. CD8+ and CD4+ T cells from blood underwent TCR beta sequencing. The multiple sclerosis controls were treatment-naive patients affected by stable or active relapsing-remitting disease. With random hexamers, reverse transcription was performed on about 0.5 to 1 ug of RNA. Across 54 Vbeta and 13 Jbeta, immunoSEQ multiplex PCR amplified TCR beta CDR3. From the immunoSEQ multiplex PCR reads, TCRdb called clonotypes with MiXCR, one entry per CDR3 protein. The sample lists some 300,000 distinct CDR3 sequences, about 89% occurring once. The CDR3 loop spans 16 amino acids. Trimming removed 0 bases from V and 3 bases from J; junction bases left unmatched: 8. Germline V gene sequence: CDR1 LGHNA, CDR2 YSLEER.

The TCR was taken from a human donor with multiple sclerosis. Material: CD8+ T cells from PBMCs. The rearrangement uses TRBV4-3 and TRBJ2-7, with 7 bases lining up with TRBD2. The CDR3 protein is CASSQDRGVPYYEQYF. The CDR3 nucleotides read TGCGCCAGCAGCCAAGATCGGGGGGTTCCTTACTACGAGCAGTACTTC.